One and the same sample provided the 13 T cell receptor beta chains below, sequenced in a study of blood T cell repertoires in COVID-19. Assay: immunoSEQ multiplex PCR; the TCRdb copy retains only in-frame clones and omits some. There are about 140,000 clones in the sample; around 82% occur only once, and 5.5% lies in the top ten. The material sequenced was PBMCs or T cells enriched from blood (not recorded which). The receptors were gathered from a man aged 40-55 years with acute COVID-19.

The chain employs TRBV11-2 and TRBJ2-3, with TRBD2 identical over 8 bases. Trimming took 6 bases from V and 0 from J; bases not matched to a gene: 8. Germline V gives CDR1 SGHAT, CDR2 FQNNGV. This CDR3 has 16 amino acids. Here the CDR3 DNA reads TGTGCCAGCAGTCTTCTAGCGGGTGGGAGCACAGATACGCAGTATTTT. This sequence encodes CASSLLAGGSTDTQYF.

The chain has TRBV11-2 and TRBJ2-1; D is unclear. Germline CDR1 reads SGHAT; CDR2 reads FQNNGV. This CDR3 comprises 11 residues. With 7 bases removed from V and 5 bases from J, the gap between germline ends came to 6 bases. The CDR3 nucleotides are TGTGCCAGCACCCTCGACAATGAGCAGTTCTTC. Translating it yields CASTLDNEQFF.

This rearrangement joins TRBV9 to TRBJ1-2, with 8 bases lining up with TRBD1. Germline V gene data show CDR1 as SGDLS and CDR2 as YYNGEE. Trimming removed 0 bases from V and 8 bases from J; junction bases left unmatched: 6. This CDR3 is built from 14 residues. As DNA, the CDR3 is TGTGCCAGCAGCGTAGCGGACAGGGCTGGAGGCTACACCTTC. Its protein product is CASSVADRAGGYTF.

This clone turned up a few times. The rearrangement uses TRBV7-8 and TRBJ2-7; D may be TRBD1 (6 bases). The CDR3 has 14 residues. With 6 bases removed from V and 0 bases from J, the gap between germline ends came to 12 bases. Germline values: CDR1 SGHVS, CDR2 FQNEAQ. The CDR3 region is CASSPTRGSYEQYF. The CDR3 DNA reads TGTGCCAGCAGTCCCACCAGGGGCTCCTACGAGCAGTACTTC.

A note on this clone: One end of the junction varies from germline; a read error may be responsible. The chain joins TRBV11-2 to TRBJ2-5; no firm D call. Germline V gene data show CDR1 as SGHAT and CDR2 as FQNNGV. CDR3 length: 13 residues. The CDR3 spells CASSLDTSTTEDF. The CDR3 region has the DNA TGTGCCAGCAGCTTAGACACCTCGACGACTGAGGACTTC.

This sequence joins TRBV11-2 and TRBJ2-5; D remains unclear. CDR3 length: 13 amino acids. V lost 5 bases and J 5 bases, leaving 12 bases between the germline ends. Per germline, CDR1 SGHAT and CDR2 FQNNGV. The CDR3 coding sequence is TGTGCCAGCAGCCCTCACAAGTTCGAGACCCAGTACTTC. Encoded protein: CASSPHKFETQYF.

The chain has TRBV3-1 (or the pseudogene TRBV3-2) and TRBJ1-1; D is unclear. Germline V lookup: CDR1 LGHDT, CDR2 YNNKEL (reference sequence). V dropped 7 bases and J dropped 1 base, with 7 bases sitting between them. This CDR3 spans 12 amino acids. CDR3 loop: CASTAGNTEAFF. The CDR3, as DNA: TGTGCCAGCACGGCAGGGAACACTGAAGCTTTCTTT.

The gene calls are TRBV7-9 and TRBJ2-5, with TRBD1 identical over 8 bases. CDR1 and CDR2 from the germline V gene are SEHNR and FQNEAQ (reference sequence). The CDR3 has 13 amino acids. J gave up 4 bases and V 9 bases, and 7 bases lay outside the gene matches. The CDR3 region is CASGTGRAETQYF. CDR3 sequence (DNA): TGTGCCAGTGGGACAGGCCGGGCAGAGACCCAGTACTTC.

The J gene is TRBJ1-2, the V gene TRBV6-6; 10 bases are a match to TRBD1. Per germline, CDR1 MNHNY and CDR2 SVGAGI (reference sequence). The CDR3 is made up of 14 amino acids. J was trimmed by 2 bases and V by 6 bases; bases with no gene match: 3. DNA of the CDR3: TGTGCCAGCAGGACGACAGGGGGCAACTATGGCTACACCTTC. As protein: CASRTTGGNYGYTF.

CDR3: CASSLGASGASTDTQYF. The CDR3 DNA is TGCGCCAGCAGCTTGGGGGCTAGCGGGGCTAGCACAGATACGCAGTATTTT. This chain connects TRBV5-1 to TRBJ2-3, with 9 bases that match TRBD2. The J segment lost 0 bases and the V segment lost 0 bases, leaving 5 bases of the junction unmatched. The CDR3 is 17 amino acids. The germline V gene encodes CDR1 SGHRS and CDR2 YFSETQ. The whole variable domain, remainder taken from reference TRBV5-1 and TRBJ2-3, is KAGVTQTPRYLIKTRGQQVTLSCSPISGHRSVSWYQQTPGQGLQFLFEYFSETQRNKGNFPGRFSGRQFSNSRSEMNVSTLELGDSALYLCASSLGASGASTDTQYFGPGTRLTVL.

This chain joins TRBV29-1 and TRBJ2-5; D is unresolved. CDR3 length equals 14 residues. V lost 0 bases and J 1 base, leaving 9 bases between the germline ends. Germline assignment: CDR1 SQVTM and CDR2 ANQGSEA. CDR3 region: CSVEDSGTQETQYF. The CDR3, as DNA: TGCAGCGTTGAAGATTCGGGTACCCAAGAGACCCAGTACTTC.

The rearrangement links TRBV2 to TRBJ1-1; no reliable D call. Germline CDR1 and CDR2: SNHLY and FYNNEI. V lost 6 bases, J lost 6 bases, and 11 bases lay in between. CDR3 length: 12 residues. CDR3 DNA sequence: TGTGCCAGCAGGTCGGCAGGATCTGAAGCTTTCTTT. Protein sequence: CASRSAGSEAFF.

The genes are TRBV15 and TRBJ1-5; no clear D. CDR3 length: 15 amino acids. V shed 0 bases and J shed 0 bases, with 6 bases lying between them. Germline CDR1 LNHNV, CDR2 YYDKDF (reference sequence). CDR3 bases: TGTGCCACCAGCAGAGACACTAATAGCAATCAGCCCCAGCATTTT. Translation gives CATSRDTNSNQPQHF.